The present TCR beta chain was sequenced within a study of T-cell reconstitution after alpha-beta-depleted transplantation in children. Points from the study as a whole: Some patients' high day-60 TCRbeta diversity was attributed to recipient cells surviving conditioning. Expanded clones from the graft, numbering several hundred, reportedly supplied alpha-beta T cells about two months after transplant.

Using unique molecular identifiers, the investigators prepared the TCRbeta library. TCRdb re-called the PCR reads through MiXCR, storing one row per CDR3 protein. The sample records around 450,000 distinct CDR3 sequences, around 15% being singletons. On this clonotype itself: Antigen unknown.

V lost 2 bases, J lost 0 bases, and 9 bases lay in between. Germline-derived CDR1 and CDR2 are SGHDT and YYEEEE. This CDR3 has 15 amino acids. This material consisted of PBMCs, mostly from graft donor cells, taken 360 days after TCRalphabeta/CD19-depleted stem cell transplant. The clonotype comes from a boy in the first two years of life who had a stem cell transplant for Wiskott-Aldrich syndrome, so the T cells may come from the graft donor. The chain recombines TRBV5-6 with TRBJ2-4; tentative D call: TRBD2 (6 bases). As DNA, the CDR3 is TGTGCCAGCAGCTTATCGGAGGGAGCCAAAAACATTCAGTACTTC. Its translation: CASSLSEGAKNIQYF.